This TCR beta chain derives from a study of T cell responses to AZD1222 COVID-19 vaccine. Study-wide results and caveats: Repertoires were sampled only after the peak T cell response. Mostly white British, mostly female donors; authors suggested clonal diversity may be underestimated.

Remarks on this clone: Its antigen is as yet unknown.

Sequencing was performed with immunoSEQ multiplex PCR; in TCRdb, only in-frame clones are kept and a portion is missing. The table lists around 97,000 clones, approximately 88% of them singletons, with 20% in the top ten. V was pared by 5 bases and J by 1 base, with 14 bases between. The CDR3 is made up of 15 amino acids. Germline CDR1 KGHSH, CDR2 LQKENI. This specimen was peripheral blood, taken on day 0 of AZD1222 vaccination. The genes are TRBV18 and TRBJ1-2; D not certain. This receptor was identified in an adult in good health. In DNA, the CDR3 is TGTGCCAGCTCATCAGCCCTTCAGGTTAACTATGGCTACACCTTC. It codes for CASSSALQVNYGYTF.